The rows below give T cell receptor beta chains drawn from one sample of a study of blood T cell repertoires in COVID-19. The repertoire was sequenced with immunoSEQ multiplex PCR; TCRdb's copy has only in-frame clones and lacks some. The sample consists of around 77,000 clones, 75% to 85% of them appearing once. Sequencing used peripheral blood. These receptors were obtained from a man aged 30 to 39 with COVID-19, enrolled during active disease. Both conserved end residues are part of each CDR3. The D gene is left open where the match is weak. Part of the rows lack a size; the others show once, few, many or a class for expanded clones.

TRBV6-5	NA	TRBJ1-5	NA	CASSYSPKNSNQPQHF	TGTGCCAGCAGTTACTCTCCAAAAAATAGCAATCAGCCCCAGCATTTT
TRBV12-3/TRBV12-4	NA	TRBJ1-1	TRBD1	CASSLGTGVEAFF	TGTGCCAGCAGTTTGGGGACAGGAGTTGAAGCTTTCTTT
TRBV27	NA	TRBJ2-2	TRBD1	CASSDRDPGELFF	TGTGCCAGCAGTGACAGGGATCCCGGGGAGCTGTTTTTT
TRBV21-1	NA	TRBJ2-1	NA	CASTTEGWNNEQFF	TGTGCCAGCACCACAGAGGGTTGGAACAATGAGCAGTTCTTC
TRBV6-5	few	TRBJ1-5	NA	CASRRAQSNQPQHF	TGTGCCAGCAGGAGGGCGCAGAGCAATCAGCCCCAGCATTTT
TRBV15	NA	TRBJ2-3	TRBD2	CATSRKTGTGFGRAQYF	TGTGCCACCAGCAGGAAAACCGGGACTGGATTTGGGAGGGCGCAGTATTTT
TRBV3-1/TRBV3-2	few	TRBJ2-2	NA	CASSQVDRLNTGELFF	TGTGCCAGCAGCCAAGTAGACAGACTCAACACCGGGGAGCTGTTTTTT
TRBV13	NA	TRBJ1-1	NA	CASSPLPEFGEAFF	TGTGCCAGCAGCCCCCTGCCTGAATTCGGTGAAGCTTTCTTT
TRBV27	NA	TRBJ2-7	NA	CASSLTQVYEQYF	TGTGCCAGCAGTTTAACACAGGTCTACGAGCAGTACTTC
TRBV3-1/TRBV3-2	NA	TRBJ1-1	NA	CASSQGRWRQLDTEAFF	TGTGCCAGCAGCCAAGGTCGGTGGCGACAGCTGGACACTGAAGCTTTCTTT